One sample yielded the 9 T cell receptor beta chains listed below, sequenced in a study of CD8 T cells in ankylosing spondylitis. TCRdb recomputed calls from the 5' RACE reads with MiXCR, one row per CDR3 protein. The sample has a few hundred thousand distinct CDR3 sequences; about 10% are singletons. The specimen was blood, either unsorted or a sorted T cell fraction (not recorded which). The receptors were gathered from a male donor with ankylosing spondylitis or in good health (not recorded which).

This clonotype was detected many times. The chain carries TRBV25-1 and TRBJ1-1; D is unclear. CDR3 length: 15 amino acids. Trimming left V 2 bases short and J 0 bases short, with 10 bases between. Germline loops: CDR1 MGHDK, CDR2 SYGVNS. CDR3 sequence (DNA): TGTGCCAGCAGTGAACCCGGCGGAGTGAACACTGAAGCTTTCTTT. It yields the protein CASSEPGGVNTEAFF. Complete variable domain (other parts from reference TRBV25-1 and TRBJ1-1): EADIYQTPRYLVIGTGKKITLECSQTMGHDKMYWYQQDPGMELHLIHYSYGVNSTEKGDLSSESTVSRIRTEHFPLTLESARPSHTSQYLCASSEPGGVNTEAFFGQGTRLTVV.

This clonotype was recorded a few times. The chain is built from TRBV28 and TRBJ2-7, with D tentatively TRBD1 (5 bases). Trimming cost V 6 bases and J 3 bases, with 18 bases left between them. Germline V gene data show CDR1 as MDHEN and CDR2 as SYDVKM. The CDR3 spans 15 residues. This CDR3 is CASSRNRGRDYEQYF. CDR3 nucleotides: TGTGCCAGCAGCAGAAATAGGGGAAGGGACTACGAGCAGTACTTC.

The table lists this clonotype with many counts. The chain carries TRBV20-1 and TRBJ1-2; no reliable D call. Germline-derived CDR1 and CDR2 are DFQATT and SNEGSKA (reference sequence). Trimming removed 1 base at V and 6 bases at J, with 9 bases between. This CDR3 comprises 12 residues. In DNA form, the CDR3 reads TGCAGTGCTAGAGTTCGACGGCATGGCTACACCTTC. Translated: CSARVRRHGYTF.

This clonotype has a count of ten or more. Sequence at one end of the junction differs from germline and may be a read error. CDR3 residues: CASSLRTSGTDTQYF. The CDR3 nucleotides are TGTGCTAGCAGCCTACGGACTAGCGGCACAGATACGCAGTATTTT. The V gene is TRBV7-7, the J gene TRBJ2-3; the match to TRBD2 covers 9 bases. CDR1 and CDR2 (germline): SSHAT, FNYEAQ (reference sequence). The CDR3 contains 15 residues.

This clonotype came up many times. The chain couples TRBV6-4 to TRBJ2-3, with D perhaps TRBD1 (6 bases). This CDR3 is 19 amino acids long. The germline V gene has CDR1 MRHNA and CDR2 SNTAGT. V gave up 10 bases and J gave up 0 bases, with 29 bases separating them. The CDR3 DNA follows: TGTGCCACCAGACCTGTCGGTAATTTTCCGACAGGCAGCACAGATACGCAGTATTTT. This codes for CATRPVGNFPTGSTDTQYF.

This clonotype was seen at least ten times. The V gene is TRBV29-1, the J gene TRBJ2-7; D is uncertain. The CDR3 length is 12 residues. Trimming took 4 bases from V and 6 from J, leaving 13 bases between them. Germline lookup yields CDR1 SQVTM and CDR2 ANQGSEA. The CDR3 sequence is CSVGNPGVEQYF. The CDR3, as DNA: TGCAGCGTTGGGAACCCCGGAGTCGAGCAGTACTTC.

This clonotype was picked up a small number of times. The chain couples TRBV28 to TRBJ2-3, with 10 positions matching TRBD2. With 11 bases clipped from V and 3 bases from J, the junction kept 8 bases outside the gene matches. The CDR3 is 14 residues long. The V gene's germline CDR1 is MDHEN and CDR2 SYDVKM. The CDR3: CAGRGLAVTDTQYF. Written as DNA, the CDR3 is TGTGCCGGACGAGGACTAGCGGTGACAGATACGCAGTATTTT.

This clonotype has only a few counts. At one end, the junction sequence differs from germline, possibly due to a read error. J is TRBJ1-5 and V is TRBV7-7, with a possible D match to TRBD1 (5 bases). CDR1 and CDR2 from the germline V gene are SSHAT and FNYEAQ (reference sequence). CDR3 length: 17 amino acids. In nucleotides, the CDR3 is TGTGCTAGCAGCCCCACCTCAAGGGGTTATAGCAATCAGCCCCAGCATTTT. It is translated as CASSPTSRGYSNQPQHF.

This clonotype was detected ten times or more. This chain uses TRBV9 with TRBJ1-1; 7 bases agree with TRBD1. Trimming took 0 bases from V and 0 from J; bases not matched to a gene: 5. This CDR3 contains 16 residues. In germline, CDR1 is SGDLS, CDR2 YYNGEE. CDR3 coding DNA: TGTGCCAGCAGCGTAGAGGGGGCACCCATGAACACTGAAGCTTTCTTT. It translates to CASSVEGAPMNTEAFF.